Following are 19 T cell receptor beta chains from one sample sequenced in a study of regulatory T cells in long-lasting Graves disease. HTBI primers from iRepertoire and Arm-PCR of CDR3 regions yielded the TCR beta libraries. TCRdb used MiXCR to reprocess the multiplex PCR reads, holding one entry per CDR3 protein. The sample holds hundreds of thousands of distinct CDR3 sequences, roughly 15% seen once. The time point was: newly diagnosed GD, antithyroid drugs for less than 3 months. From RNA extracted from PBMCs, the TCR library was made. This sample also appeared in a second study, on T cells in Graves' hyperthyroidism and ophthalmopathy.

The sequencing used peripheral blood mononuclear cells (PBMCs), collected at new diagnosis, from a patient treated with antithyroid drugs. The receptors originated from a woman aged 25 to 39 with Graves disease.

This clonotype was seen many times. The chain combines TRBV20-1 with TRBJ2-1; 10 positions match TRBD2. CDR3 length: 15 residues. Unmatched junction bases numbered 12, after V lost 6 bases and J lost 7 bases. Germline CDR1 is DFQATT and CDR2 is SNEGSKA (reference sequence). The CDR3 sequence: CSAGPSGRTGNEQFF. The DNA for the CDR3 is TGCAGTGCAGGACCTAGCGGGAGAACAGGGAATGAGCAGTTCTTC.

This clonotype came up many times. The chain recombines TRBV10-3 with TRBJ2-3; 7 nucleotides align to TRBD1. Germline V gene lookup returns CDR1 ENHRY and CDR2 SYGVKD. This CDR3 contains 15 residues. V gave up 0 bases and J gave up 4 bases; unmatched junction bases: 4. CDR3: CAISESTGSADTQYF. For the CDR3, the DNA is TGTGCCATCAGTGAGTCGACAGGGTCGGCAGATACGCAGTATTTT.

The sample holds one count of this clonotype. The chain is built from TRBV6-1 and TRBJ2-6, with D maybe TRBD2 (6 bases). The CDR3 contains 20 residues. Germline CDR1 reads MNHNS; CDR2 reads SASEGT. V was cut by 6 bases and J by 2 bases, with 26 bases left in between. CDR3 bases: TGTGCCAGCAGCAGGGACTCCGAATTTTCCACCATAGCTGGGGCCAACGTCCTGACTTTC. Amino acids: CASSRDSEFSTIAGANVLTF.

This clonotype has ten or more counts. This chain connects TRBV9 to TRBJ2-3; 10 bases fit TRBD2. V trimming: 4 bases; J trimming: 2 bases; junction bases outside the gene matches: 7. Per the germline V gene, CDR1 is SGDLS and CDR2 is YYNGEE. The CDR3 length is 16 residues. The CDR3 DNA reads TGTGCCAGCAGCAAAGGACTAGCGGCAGACACAGATACGCAGTATTTT. The encoded protein is CASSKGLAADTDTQYF.

About this clonotype itself: A read error is possible here, since a much larger clone lies one base away. The CDR3 DNA is TGTGCCAGCACGGACAGGATGAACGAGCAGTACTTC. Translation: CASTDRMNEQYF. The V gene is TRBV27, the J gene TRBJ2-7; 7 bases align to TRBD1. This CDR3 region has 12 residues. V was clipped by 7 bases and J by 5 bases; unmatched bases: 5. Per the germline V gene, CDR1 is MNHEY and CDR2 is SMNVEV (reference sequence).

The rearrangement uses TRBV28 and TRBJ2-5; 13 positions match TRBD2. CDR1 and CDR2 from the germline V gene are MDHEN and SYDVKM. The CDR3 contains 16 residues. V shed 3 bases and J 4 bases; nucleotides not matched to a gene: 5. CDR3 protein: CASSLGGLAGTETQYF. The CDR3 DNA reads as TGTGCCAGCAGTTTGGGGGGACTAGCGGGAACAGAGACCCAGTACTTC.

The chain combines TRBV7-2 with TRBJ2-3; D is ambiguous. The V gene's germline CDR1 is SGHTA and CDR2 FQGNSA. The CDR3 extends over 15 amino acids. V lost 2 bases and J lost 2, with 11 bases in between. The CDR3 coding sequence is TGTGCCAGCAGCTTACCCCGGATGTACACAGATACGCAGTATTTT. It codes for CASSLPRMYTDTQYF.

The chain is built from TRBV19 and TRBJ2-1; TRBD2 matches at 7 bases. V lost 2 bases, J lost 0 bases, and 7 bases stayed unmatched. The CDR3 is 17 residues long. CDR1 is LNHDA, CDR2 SQIVND, per germline (reference sequence). In DNA form, the CDR3 reads TGTGCCAGTAGTATAAAGCGGGGCCTGAGCTCCTACAATGAGCAGTTCTTC. As protein: CASSIKRGLSSYNEQFF.

This clonotype was found many times. This chain joins TRBV7-9 and TRBJ1-2; TRBD1 agrees at 11 bases. Germline CDR1 reads SEHNR; CDR2 reads FQNEAQ (reference sequence). The CDR3 extends over 13 amino acids. J was trimmed by 7 bases and V by 8 bases; bases with no gene match: 6. DNA for the CDR3: TGTGCCAGCCCCGGACAGGGGGCGCTTGGCTACACCTTC. As protein: CASPGQGALGYTF.

This clonotype has at least ten counts. The gene calls are TRBV5-1 and TRBJ2-1; D is unclear. Germline V lookup: CDR1 SGHRS, CDR2 YFSETQ. Deletions cut 0 bases from V and 4 bases from J, with 14 bases between. The CDR3 loop spans 16 amino acids. The DNA for the CDR3 is TGCGCCAGCAGCTTGGCCTCGGGTATCGATTACAATGAGCAGTTCTTC. This encodes CASSLASGIDYNEQFF.

This clonotype has only a few counts. This rearrangement joins TRBV5-6 to TRBJ1-4, with a possible D match to TRBD1 (5 bases). V was shortened by 4 bases and J by 7 bases, with 17 bases between the two germline ends. CDR3 length: 15 residues. Germline-derived CDR1 and CDR2 are SGHDT and YYEEEE. DNA of the CDR3: TGTGCCAGCAGCAAAGGACGGCTGAGGGGTGAAAAACTGTTTTTT. Translation: CASSKGRLRGEKLFF.

Note on this clonotype: The missing conserved phenylalanine or tryptophan at the end of this CDR3 makes a read error likely. The genes are TRBV28 and TRBJ2-1; unclear D gene. Germline values: CDR1 MDHEN, CDR2 SYDVKM. CDR3 length: 12 amino acids. Between the trimmed V and J ends, which lost 3 bases and 12 bases, there was a span of 12 bases. CDR3 nucleotide sequence: TGTGCCAGCAGTTTGCTCGCGTACGGGCAGTTCTCC. Its translation: CASSLLAYGQFS.

Notes on this clonotype: Since a much larger clone is just one base distant, this may be a read error. The conserved closing phenylalanine or tryptophan is absent in this CDR3, likely reflecting a read error. No DNA is shown, since the ends of the CDR3 on it are uncertain; the CDR3 is the one TCRdb lists. This rearrangement joins TRBV20-1 to TRBJ2-3; the D call of TRBD2 is as the table states it, not checked on the DNA. The CDR3 adds up to 14 amino acids, both ends counted. Germline CDR1 is DFQATT and CDR2 is SNEGSKA (reference sequence). The chain's CDR3 is CSALQSGTFYEQYL.

The rearrangement joins TRBV29-1 to TRBJ1-5, with 9 bases identical to TRBD1. V trimming: 5 bases; J trimming: 4 bases; junction bases outside the gene matches: 6. Germline assignment: CDR1 SQVTM and CDR2 ANQGSEA. This CDR3 region has 14 residues. This CDR3 is CSVTGTGTNQPQHF. The DNA for the CDR3 is TGCAGCGTTACCGGGACAGGGACAAATCAGCCCCAGCATTTT.

There are many counts of this clonotype. The chain couples TRBV27 to TRBJ2-7; TRBD2 aligns across 7 bases. Germline V CDR1 and CDR2: MNHEY, SMNVEV (reference sequence). The J segment lost 2 bases and the V segment lost 6 bases, leaving 1 base of the junction unmatched. The CDR3 runs 12 residues. CDR3: CASSGLAYEQYF. The CDR3, as DNA: TGTGCCAGCAGCGGACTAGCCTACGAGCAGTACTTC.

The chain recombines TRBV7-2 with TRBJ2-7; TRBD1 matches 7 bases. CDR3 length: 20 amino acids. CDR1 and CDR2 from the germline V gene are SGHTA and FQGNSA. The V segment lost 7 bases and the J segment 5 bases; nucleotides outside the gene matches: 29. The CDR3 protein is CASIPALAGTVKQRVDEQYF. The CDR3 DNA reads as TGTGCCAGCATTCCCGCACTGGCCGGGACAGTCAAACAAAGGGTCGACGAGCAGTACTTC.

In this sample, this clonotype turned up many times. This chain connects TRBV20-1 to TRBJ2-7; the D gene could be TRBD1 or TRBD2 (5 bases each). In germline, CDR1 is DFQATT, CDR2 SNEGSKA (reference sequence). Trimming removed 7 bases from V and 3 bases from J, with 19 bases in between. This CDR3 region has 14 residues. CDR3: CSVLLGRRGYEQYF. CDR3 bases: TGCAGTGTTTTATTGGGGAGAAGGGGCTACGAGCAGTACTTC.

This clonotype was seen ten or more times. This rearrangement joins TRBV20-1 to TRBJ2-7; 8 bases align to TRBD1. The CDR3 sequence is 13 residues long. V was clipped by 5 bases and J by 3 bases; unmatched bases: 6. Germline-derived CDR1 and CDR2 are DFQATT and SNEGSKA (reference sequence). Written as DNA, the CDR3 is TGCAGTGCTGGGGACAGGAAGAACTACGAGCAGTACTTC. Protein sequence: CSAGDRKNYEQYF.

This chain joins TRBV30 and TRBJ2-3; D perhaps matches TRBD1 (5 bases). The germline V gene has CDR1 GTSNPN and CDR2 SVGIG (reference sequence). V lost 3 bases to trimming and J lost 1 base, with 14 bases between them. This CDR3 has 15 residues. The CDR3 loop reads CAWSPLGAGTDTQYF. The DNA for the CDR3 is TGTGCCTGGAGCCCCCTTGGGGCTGGCACAGATACGCAGTATTTT. Supplemented by reference TRBV30 and TRBJ2-3, the full variable domain reads SQTIHQWPATLVQPVGSPLSLECTVEGTSNPNLYWYRQAAGRGLQLLFYSVGIGQISSEVPQNLSASRPQDRQFILSSKKLLLSDSGFYLCAWSPLGAGTDTQYFGPGTRLTVL.